This paragraph reports one T cell receptor (beta chain). This record belongs to a study of T cell changes during pregnancy in multiple sclerosis. Profiling relied on immunoSEQ multiplex PCR, and the TCRdb table lists in-frame clones only, not all of them. The data show about 77,000 clones, about 93% seen once. The sequencing used peripheral blood, collected after pregnancy. This receptor was taken from a female donor in good health, enrolled as a control in a pregnancy study.

The CDR3 here is CASSQDAAGSYEQYF. CDR3 bases: TGCGCCAGCAGCCAAGATGCGGCAGGGTCCTACGAGCAGTACTTC. This chain uses TRBV4-3 with TRBJ2-7; D possibly corresponds to TRBD1 (5 bases). The V end was cut by 0 bases, the J end by 1 base, with 10 bases between. Germline CDR1 is LGHNA and CDR2 is YSLEER. The CDR3 contains 15 residues.